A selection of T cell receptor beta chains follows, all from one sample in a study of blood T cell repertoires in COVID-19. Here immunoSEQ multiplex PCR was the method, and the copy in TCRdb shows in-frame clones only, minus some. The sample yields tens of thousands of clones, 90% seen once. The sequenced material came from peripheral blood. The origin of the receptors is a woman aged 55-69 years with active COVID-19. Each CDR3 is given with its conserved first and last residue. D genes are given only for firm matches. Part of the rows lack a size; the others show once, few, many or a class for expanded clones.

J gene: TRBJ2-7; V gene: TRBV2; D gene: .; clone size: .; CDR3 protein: CARTGSSDEQYF; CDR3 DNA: TGTGCCAGAACAGGGAGTTCCGACGAGCAGTACTTC
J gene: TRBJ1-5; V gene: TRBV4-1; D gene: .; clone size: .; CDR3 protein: CASSQDRARGSNQPQHF; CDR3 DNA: TGCGCCAGCAGCCAAGATAGAGCGCGGGGAAGCAATCAGCCCCAGCATTTT
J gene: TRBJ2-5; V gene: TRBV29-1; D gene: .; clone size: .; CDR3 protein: CSGLPEGTTQYF; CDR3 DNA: TGCAGCGGCCTCCCTGAGGGGACTACCCAGTACTTC
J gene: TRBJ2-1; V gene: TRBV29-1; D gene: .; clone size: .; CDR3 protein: CSVGGASGSFGGFF; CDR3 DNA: TGCAGCGTTGGGGGGGCTAGCGGCTCATTTGGCGGGTTCTTC
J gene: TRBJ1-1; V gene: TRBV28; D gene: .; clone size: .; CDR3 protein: CASGTGITEAFF; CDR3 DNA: TGTGCCAGCGGAACAGGGATCACTGAAGCTTTCTTT
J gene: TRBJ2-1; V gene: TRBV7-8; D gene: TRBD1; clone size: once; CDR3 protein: CASSLAIPGGGRSYNEQFF; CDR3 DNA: TGTGCCAGCAGCTTAGCCATCCCAGGGGGCGGCCGCTCCTACAATGAGCAGTTCTTC
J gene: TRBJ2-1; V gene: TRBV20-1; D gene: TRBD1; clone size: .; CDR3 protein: CSAAQGVFF; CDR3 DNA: TGCAGTGCTGCGCAGGGGGTGTTCTTC
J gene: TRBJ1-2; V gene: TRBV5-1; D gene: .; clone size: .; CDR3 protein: CASSLELQGYGYTF; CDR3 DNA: TGCGCCAGCAGCTTGGAGCTACAGGGTTATGGCTACACCTTC
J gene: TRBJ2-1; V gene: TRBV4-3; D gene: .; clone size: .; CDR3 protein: CASSQVQKYNEQFF; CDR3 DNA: TGCGCCAGCAGCCAAGTTCAGAAATACAATGAGCAGTTCTTC
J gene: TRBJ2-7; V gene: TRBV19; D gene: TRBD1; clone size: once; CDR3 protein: CASSMNRGRYEQYF; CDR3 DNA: TGTGCCAGTAGTATGAACAGGGGACGGTACGAGCAGTACTTC
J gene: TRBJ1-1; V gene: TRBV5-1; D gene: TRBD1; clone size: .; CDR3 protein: CASSRGQGGWGNTEAFF; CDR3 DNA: TGCGCCAGCAGCCGGGGACAGGGGGGCTGGGGGAACACTGAAGCTTTCTTT
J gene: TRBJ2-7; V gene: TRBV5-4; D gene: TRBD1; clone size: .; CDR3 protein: CASSLAGRTGAYEQYF; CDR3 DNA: TGTGCCAGCAGCTTGGCGGGAAGGACAGGGGCTTACGAGCAGTACTTC
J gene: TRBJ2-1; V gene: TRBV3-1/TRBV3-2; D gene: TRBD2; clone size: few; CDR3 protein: CASSQLGGLAGSWTNEQFF; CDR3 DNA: TGTGCCAGCAGCCAATTGGGGGGACTAGCGGGGAGCTGGACCAATGAGCAGTTCTTC
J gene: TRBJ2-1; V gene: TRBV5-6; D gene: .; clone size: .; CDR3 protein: CASSPGGSGDNEQFF; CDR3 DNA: TGTGCCAGCAGCCCCGGGGGCAGCGGGGACAATGAGCAGTTCTTC
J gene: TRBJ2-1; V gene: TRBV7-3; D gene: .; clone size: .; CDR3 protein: CASSFERDNEQFF; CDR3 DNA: TGTGCCAGCAGCTTTGAGCGGGACAATGAGCAGTTCTTC
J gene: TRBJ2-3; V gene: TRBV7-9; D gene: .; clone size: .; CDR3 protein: CASSPGVVSTDTQYF; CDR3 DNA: TGTGCCAGCAGCCCAGGGGTAGTCAGCACAGATACGCAGTATTTT
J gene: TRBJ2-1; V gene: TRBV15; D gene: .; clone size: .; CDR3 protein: CATHDGAPSRGKFF; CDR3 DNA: TGTGCCACCCATGACGGAGCCCCGTCCCGGGGAAAGTTCTTC
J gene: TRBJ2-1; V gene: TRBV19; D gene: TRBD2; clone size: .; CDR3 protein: CASSALRGRGGEQFF; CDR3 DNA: TGTGCCAGTAGTGCCCTCAGAGGGAGGGGTGGTGAGCAGTTCTTC
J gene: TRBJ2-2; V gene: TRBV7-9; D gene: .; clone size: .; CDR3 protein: CASSLGQGARELFF; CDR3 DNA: TGTGCCAGCAGCTTAGGGCAGGGTGCGCGGGAGCTGTTTTTT
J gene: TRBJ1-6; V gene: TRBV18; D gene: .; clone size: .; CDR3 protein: CASSPGENNSPLHF; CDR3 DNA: TGTGCCAGCTCACCCGGGGAAAATAATTCACCCCTCCACTTT
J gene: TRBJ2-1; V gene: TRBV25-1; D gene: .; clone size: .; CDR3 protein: CASASASWASNEQFF; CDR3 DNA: TGTGCCAGCGCCTCCGCTAGCTGGGCCTCCAATGAGCAGTTCTTC
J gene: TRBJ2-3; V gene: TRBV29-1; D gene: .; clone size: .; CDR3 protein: CSVERGQGPRDTQYF; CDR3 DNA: TGCAGCGTTGAACGGGGTCAAGGGCCCCGGGATACGCAGTATTTT
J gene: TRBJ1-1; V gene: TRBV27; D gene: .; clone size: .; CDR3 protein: CASRQGRRNTEAFF; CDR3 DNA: TGTGCCAGCAGACAGGGACGGAGGAACACTGAAGCTTTCTTT
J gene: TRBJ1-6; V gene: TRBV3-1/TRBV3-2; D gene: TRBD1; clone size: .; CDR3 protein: CASSSRRGPDSPLHF; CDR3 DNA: TGTGCCAGCAGCAGCCGTAGGGGGCCTGATTCACCCCTCCACTTT
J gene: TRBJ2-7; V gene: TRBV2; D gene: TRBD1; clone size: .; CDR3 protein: CASSAPRQGSYEQYF; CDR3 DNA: TGTGCCAGCAGTGCCCCCCGACAGGGCTCCTACGAGCAGTACTTC
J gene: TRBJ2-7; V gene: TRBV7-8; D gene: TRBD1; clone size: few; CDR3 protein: CASSLAGGVYEQYF; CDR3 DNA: TGTGCCAGCAGCTTAGCAGGGGGCGTTTATGAGCAGTACTTC
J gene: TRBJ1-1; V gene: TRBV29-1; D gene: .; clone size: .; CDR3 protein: CSVAFDTKAFF; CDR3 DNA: TGCAGCGTTGCCTTCGACACCAAAGCTTTCTTT
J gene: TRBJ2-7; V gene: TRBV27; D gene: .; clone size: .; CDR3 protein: CASSLRQGGAYEQYF; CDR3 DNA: TGTGCCAGCAGTTTGAGACAGGGAGGCGCCTACGAGCAGTACTTC
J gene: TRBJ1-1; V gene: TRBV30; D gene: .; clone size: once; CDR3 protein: CAWRPQGRMNTEAFF; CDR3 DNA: TGTGCCTGGAGACCGCAGGGGCGCATGAACACTGAAGCTTTCTTT
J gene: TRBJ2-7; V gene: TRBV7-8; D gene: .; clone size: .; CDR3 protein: CASGHYRAGDREQYF; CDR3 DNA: TGTGCCAGCGGACACTATAGGGCAGGGGATAGGGAGCAGTACTTC
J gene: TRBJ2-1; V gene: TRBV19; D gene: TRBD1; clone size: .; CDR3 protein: CASSTPRDRGNEQFF; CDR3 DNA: TGTGCCAGTAGTACTCCAAGGGACAGGGGTAATGAGCAGTTCTTC
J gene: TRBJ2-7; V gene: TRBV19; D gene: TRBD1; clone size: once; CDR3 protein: CASSKGQGRYEQYF; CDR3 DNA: TGTGCCAGTAGTAAGGGACAGGGTCGCTACGAGCAGTACTTC
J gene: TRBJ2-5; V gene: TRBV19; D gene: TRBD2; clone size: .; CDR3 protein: CASSPGTSGRGETQYF; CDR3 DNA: TGTGCCAGTAGTCCGGGTACTAGCGGGAGGGGAGAGACCCAGTACTTC
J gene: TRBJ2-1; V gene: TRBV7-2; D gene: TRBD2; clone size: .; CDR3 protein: CASSLPPGLPHNEQFF; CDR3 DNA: TGTGCCAGCAGCTTACCCCCGGGACTACCACACAATGAGCAGTTCTTC
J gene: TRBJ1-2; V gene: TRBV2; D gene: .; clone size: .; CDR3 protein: CASTVDSYGYTF; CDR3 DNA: TGTGCCAGCACCGTAGACAGCTATGGCTACACCTTC
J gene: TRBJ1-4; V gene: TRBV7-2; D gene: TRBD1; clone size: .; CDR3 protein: CASSLRQGATNEKLFF; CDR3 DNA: TGTGCCAGCAGCTTAAGACAGGGGGCGACTAATGAAAAACTGTTTTTT
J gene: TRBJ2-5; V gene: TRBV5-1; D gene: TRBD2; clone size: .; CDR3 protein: CASSLGASGGETQYF; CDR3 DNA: TGCGCCAGCAGCTTGGGCGCTAGCGGGGGAGAGACCCAGTACTTC